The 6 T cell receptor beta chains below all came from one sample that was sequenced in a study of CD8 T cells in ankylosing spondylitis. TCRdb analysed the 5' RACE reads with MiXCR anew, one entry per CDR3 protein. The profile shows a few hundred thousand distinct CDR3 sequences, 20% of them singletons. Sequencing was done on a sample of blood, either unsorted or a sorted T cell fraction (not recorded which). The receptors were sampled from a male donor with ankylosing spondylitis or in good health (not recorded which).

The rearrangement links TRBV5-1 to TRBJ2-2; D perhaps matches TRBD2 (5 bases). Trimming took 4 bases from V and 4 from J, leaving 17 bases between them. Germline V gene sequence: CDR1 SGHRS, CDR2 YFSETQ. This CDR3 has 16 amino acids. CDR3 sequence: CASSPDPTGFTGELFF. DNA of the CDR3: TGCGCCAGCAGCCCGGACCCCACGGGATTCACCGGGGAGCTGTTTTTT.

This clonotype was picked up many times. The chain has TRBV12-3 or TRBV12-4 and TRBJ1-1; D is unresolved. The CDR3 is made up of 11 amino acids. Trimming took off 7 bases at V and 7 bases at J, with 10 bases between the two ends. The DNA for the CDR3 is TGTGCCAGCACTACGGACGGTGAAGCTTTCTTT. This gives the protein CASTTDGEAFF.

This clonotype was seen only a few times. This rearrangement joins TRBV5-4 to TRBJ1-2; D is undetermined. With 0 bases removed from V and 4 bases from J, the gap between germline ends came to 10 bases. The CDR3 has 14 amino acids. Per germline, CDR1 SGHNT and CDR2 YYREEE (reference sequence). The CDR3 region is CASSLEGILYGYTF. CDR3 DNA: TGTGCCAGCAGCTTGGAAGGGATTCTCTATGGCTACACCTTC.

The CDR3 region is CASGGSNGETQYF. DNA for the CDR3: TGTGCTAGCGGGGGCTCGAACGGGGAGACCCAGTACTTC. The chain links TRBV12-3 or TRBV12-4 to TRBJ2-5, with 9 bases fitting TRBD2. This CDR3 is built from 13 residues.

In nucleotides, the CDR3 is TGTGCCAGCAGACAGACCCCTATGGGACAGGGGAGAGGAATAGCCAAAAACATTCAGTACTTC. Protein product: CASRQTPMGQGRGIAKNIQYF. This sequence joins TRBV5-6 and TRBJ2-4; 10 positions match TRBD1. J lost 0 bases, V lost 5 bases, and 20 bases had no gene match. CDR3 length: 21 amino acids. CDR1 is SGHDT, CDR2 YYEEEE, per germline.

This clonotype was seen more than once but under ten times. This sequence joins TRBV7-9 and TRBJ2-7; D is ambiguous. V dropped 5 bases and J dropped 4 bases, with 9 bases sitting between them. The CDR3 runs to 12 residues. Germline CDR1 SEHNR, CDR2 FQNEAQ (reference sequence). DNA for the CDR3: TGTGCCAGCAGCGTCCACCCTTACGAGCAGTACTTC. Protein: CASSVHPYEQYF.